Below are 13 T cell receptor beta chains sequenced from a single sample in a study of glioma-infiltrating T cells. TCR alpha and beta CDR3 regions were amplified from RNA using iRepertoire nested multiplex PCR. TCRdb redid the calling of the multiplex PCR reads with MiXCR, one entry per CDR3 protein. The sample holds over 90,000 distinct CDR3 sequences, around 28% seen once. Sequencing was performed on glioma tissue, nonneoplastic brain tissue, or PBMCs (not recorded which). The source is a human donor with low-grade glioma or glioblastoma, undergoing nonglioma brain surgery, or in good health (not recorded which).

A note on this clonotype: This may come from a read error, since a much larger clone is one base off. The genes are TRBV25-1 and TRBJ2-7; D unresolved. Germline V gene data show CDR1 as MGHDK and CDR2 as SYGVNS. The CDR3 spans 12 residues. CDR3 sequence reads: CASSEVGYEQHF. In nucleotides, the CDR3 is TGTGCCAGCAGTGAAGTGGGCTACGAGCAGCACTTC.

This clonotype was seen many times. The rearrangement uses TRBV2 and TRBJ2-1; 11 nucleotides line up with TRBD2. CDR1 is SNHLY, CDR2 FYNNEI, per germline. Trimming removed 8 bases from V and 8 bases from J; junction bases left unmatched: 11. The CDR3 covers 15 residues. CDR3 protein: CASQRVAGGPYEQFF. The CDR3 coding sequence is TGTGCCAGCCAGAGGGTAGCGGGGGGGCCTTATGAGCAGTTCTTC.

This clonotype showed up many times. This chain joins TRBV27 and TRBJ2-3, with 10 bases aligning to TRBD1. Germline CDR1 and CDR2: MNHEY and SMNVEV (reference sequence). With 4 bases clipped from V and 5 bases from J, the junction kept 12 bases outside the gene matches. The CDR3 covers 17 residues. As DNA, the CDR3 is TGTGCCAGCAGTTCGGACAGGGGGACCATTGCACTAGATACGCAGTATTTT. It translates to CASSSDRGTIALDTQYF.

The table lists this clonotype with many counts. In DNA, the CDR3 is TGTGCCAGCAGCCGCCTGATGGGGCAAGAGACCCAGTACTTC. Encoded protein: CASSRLMGQETQYF. The genes are TRBV7-9 and TRBJ2-5; unclear D gene. The ends were cut back, 5 bases at V and 2 bases at J, with 12 bases in the middle. This CDR3 region has 14 residues. Germline CDR1 and CDR2: SEHNR and FQNEAQ (reference sequence).

The rearrangement links TRBV12-3 or TRBV12-4 to TRBJ1-3; tentative D call: TRBD1 (5 bases). The CDR3 spans 15 residues. Trimming left V 6 bases short and J 0 bases short, with 12 bases between. In DNA form, the CDR3 reads TGTGCCAGCAGCCTAGACAGCTCCTCTGGAAACACCATATATTTT. Its translation is CASSLDSSSGNTIYF.

This clonotype has a count of ten or more. J is TRBJ1-2 and V is TRBV7-9; no clear D gene. The CDR3 runs 15 residues. V was clipped by 5 bases and J by 1 base, with 14 bases between them. Germline V gene lookup returns CDR1 SEHNR and CDR2 FQNEAQ (reference sequence). The DNA of the CDR3 is TGTGCCAGCAGCAACAGCTCCAAATTTAACTATGGCTACACCTTC. This codes for CASSNSSKFNYGYTF.

Worth noting for this clonotype: This may stem from a read error, because a much larger clone lies one nucleotide away. This CDR3 is missing its conserved last phenylalanine or tryptophan, likely due to a read error. The chain couples TRBV28 to TRBJ1-2; 8 nucleotides match TRBD1. The CDR3 contains 13 residues. With 5 bases clipped from V and 4 bases from J, the junction kept 3 bases outside the gene matches. Germline V gives CDR1 MDHEN, CDR2 SYDVKM. The CDR3 loop is CASSIQGGYGYTL. Here the CDR3 DNA reads TGTGCCAGCAGTATACAGGGGGGCTATGGCTACACCCTC.

This clonotype was recorded only once. This may be a read error, as it is one base from a much larger clone. The chain links TRBV20-1 to TRBJ1-2; the D is unclear. The CDR3 runs to 12 residues. The germline V gene has CDR1 DFQATT and CDR2 SNEGSKA (reference sequence). The CDR3 spells CIAREGNYGYTF. CDR3 coding DNA: TGCATTGCTAGAGAAGGGAACTATGGCTACACCTTC.

Of note for this clonotype: This clone may be a read error of a much larger clone one base away. The chain carries TRBV20-1 and TRBJ1-5; D remains ambiguous. The CDR3 sequence is 14 residues long. CDR1 is DFQATT, CDR2 SNEGSKA, per germline (reference sequence). The CDR3 here is CSARRQGYNQSQHF. Here the CDR3 DNA reads TGCAGTGCTAGGCGGCAAGGATACAATCAGTCCCAGCATTTT.

The V gene is TRBV19, the J gene TRBJ2-7; TRBD2 aligns across 10 bases. This CDR3 region has 16 residues. V shed 4 bases, J shed 2 bases, and the junction held 8 bases outside the gene matches. In germline, CDR1 is LNHDA, CDR2 SQIVND (reference sequence). The CDR3 sequence is CASSRASGGYPYEQYF. As DNA, the CDR3 is TGTGCCAGTAGTAGGGCTAGCGGGGGTTACCCCTACGAGCAGTACTTC.

With regard to this clonotype: This clone may be a read error of a much larger clone one base away. The chain joins TRBV4-1 to TRBJ1-3, with 8 positions matching TRBD1. The V gene's germline CDR1 is MGHRA and CDR2 YSYEKL. CDR3 length equals 16 residues. As DNA, the CDR3 is TGCGCCAGCATCCAAGGGTTAACAGGGGGAGGAAACACCATATATTTT. It specifies CASIQGLTGGGNTIYF.

The CDR3 nucleotides read TGTGCCAGCAGCAAACGACAGGGTTCCTTCACTGAAGCTTTCTTT. Translation: CASSKRQGSFTEAFF. The chain links TRBV3-1 to TRBJ1-1; 7 bases line up with TRBD1. Germline assignment: CDR1 LGHDT and CDR2 YNNKEL (reference sequence). Trimming took 5 bases from V and 4 from J; bases not matched to a gene: 10. The CDR3 is 15 amino acids.

This clonotype has ten or more counts. The rearrangement uses TRBV7-9 and TRBJ1-2, with a possible D match to TRBD1 (5 bases). V was shortened by 2 bases and J by 6 bases, with 19 bases between the two germline ends. Germline loops: CDR1 SEHNR, CDR2 FQNEAQ (reference sequence). The CDR3 loop spans 16 amino acids. The CDR3 bases are TGTGCCAGCAGCTTATCCGGGGCGTATACGCGGGATGGCTACACCTTC. This sequence encodes CASSLSGAYTRDGYTF.